This entry lists 8 T cell receptor beta chains sequenced from one sample in a study of cytomegalovirus exposure and HLA in healthy donors (dated by TCRdb to 2015 to 2018). Library preparation used the immunoSEQ multiplex PCR assay. A mixture of 60 forward primers for TCR Vbeta segments and 13 reverse primers for TCR Jbeta segments was used in the multiplex PCR. TCRdb re-hosts the immuneACCESS table, in-frame sequences only. Its copies lack some clones; in the studies checked, an unresolved V gene accounts for under half of them, and the cause for the rest is not known. The sample has over 35,000 clones on record, roughly 47% of them singletons. The ten largest account for around 10% of the sample. Input material: PBMCs. These receptors all stem from a human donor in good health.

V usage is TRBV7-2 and J usage is TRBJ2-7; D ambiguous. The germline gives CDR1 SGHTA, CDR2 FQGNSA. Trimming shortened V by 0 bases and J by 2 bases, and 5 bases separated the two germline ends. The CDR3 has 13 amino acids. CDR3 sequence: CASSLASTYEQYF. CDR3 nucleotides: TGTGCCAGCAGCTTAGCTTCTACCTACGAGCAGTACTTC.

The J gene is TRBJ1-2, the V gene TRBV6-6; TRBD1 is a possible D gene (6 bases). V lost 9 bases and J 4 bases, leaving 12 bases between the germline ends. This CDR3 comprises 12 residues. Germline V gene data show CDR1 as MNHNY and CDR2 as SVGAGI (reference sequence). CDR3 DNA: TGTGCCAGTCTCCGGGACATCTATGGCTACACCTTC. Protein product: CASLRDIYGYTF.

This chain joins TRBV7-3 and TRBJ2-4; D is perhaps TRBD2 (5 bases). The length of the CDR3 is 12 residues. CDR1 is SGHTA and CDR2 is FQGTGA in the germline V gene. V was clipped by 2 bases and J by 10 bases, with 9 bases between them. The CDR3 DNA follows: TGTGCCAGCAGCTTACCCGGCGGGATTCAGTACTTC. Protein sequence: CASSLPGGIQYF.

The chain has TRBV5-1 and TRBJ2-5, with D possibly being TRBD1 (5 bases). The V end was cut by 5 bases, the J end by 5 bases, with 10 bases between. The CDR3 is 12 amino acids. Germline V CDR1 and CDR2: SGHRS, YFSETQ. The CDR3 DNA reads as TGCGCCAGCAGGCCAGGGCTGGAGACCCAGTACTTC. This translates into CASRPGLETQYF.

This chain joins TRBV9 and TRBJ2-7; 8 bases match TRBD1. This CDR3 contains 14 residues. J lost 5 bases, V lost 3 bases, and 7 bases had no gene match. The germline V gene encodes CDR1 SGDLS and CDR2 YYNGEE. The CDR3 region has the DNA TGTGCCAGCAGCGACGGAGGACAGGGCCACGAGCAGTACTTC. Its protein is CASSDGGQGHEQYF.

The rearrangement joins TRBV5-1 to TRBJ2-1; possible D gene TRBD2, 5 bases. This CDR3 spans 15 amino acids. The V gene lost 0 bases and the J gene lost 3 bases, with 10 bases spanning the gap. In germline, CDR1 is SGHRS, CDR2 YFSETQ. In DNA form, the CDR3 reads TGCGCCAGCAGCTTGGCACTAGTGAGCTACAATGAGCAGTTCTTC. As protein: CASSLALVSYNEQFF.

This chain connects TRBV7-9 to TRBJ2-3; weak D call: TRBD1 (5 bases). CDR1 is SEHNR, CDR2 FQNEAQ, per germline (reference sequence). The CDR3 sequence is 14 residues long. The V and J ends lost 4 bases and 3 bases respectively, with 11 bases between them. Here the CDR3 DNA reads TGTGCCAGCAGCTCGCGACAGTCTACAGATACGCAGTATTTT. It translates to CASSSRQSTDTQYF. The whole variable domain, filled in from reference TRBV7-9 and TRBJ2-3, reads DTGVSQNPRHKITKRGQNVTFRCDPISEHNRLYWYRQTLGQGPEFLTYFQNEAQLEKSRLLSDRFSAERPKGSFSTLEIQRTEQGDSAMYLCASSSRQSTDTQYFGPGTRLTVL.

The rearrangement links TRBV7-2 to TRBJ2-3, with a tentative D call TRBD1 (6 bases). In germline, CDR1 is SGHTA, CDR2 FQGNSA. There are 16 residues in the CDR3. Trimming pared 4 bases from V and 1 base from J, leaving 15 bases between. This chain's CDR3 is CASSSRPGQRTDTQYF. The CDR3 DNA reads as TGTGCCAGCAGCTCCCGACCAGGACAGCGCACAGATACGCAGTATTTT.